Listed below are T cell receptor beta chains from one sample, sequenced in a study of blood T cell repertoires in COVID-19. Profiling relied on immunoSEQ multiplex PCR, and the TCRdb table lists in-frame clones only, not all of them. The sample has 360,000 or so clones, roughly 87% seen once. Material for sequencing was PBMCs or T cells enriched from blood (not recorded which). The source of these receptors is a woman aged 30 to 39 who had recovered from COVID-19. Both conserved end residues are part of each CDR3. A D gene is named only where the DNA matches it firmly. Only part of the rows carry a size: once, few, many, or a class if the clone is expanded.

CDR3aa	CDR3nt	v_gene	j_gene	abundance	d_gene
CASSFYVDSPSGANVLTF	TGTGCCAGCAGTTTCTACGTGGACTCCCCCTCTGGGGCCAACGTCCTGACTTTC	TRBV27	TRBJ2-6	once	.
CASSARDSGYEQYF	TGTGCCAGCAGCGCCCGGGACAGCGGCTACGAGCAGTACTTC	TRBV9	TRBJ2-7	.	TRBD1
CASSPTGFSNQPQHF	TGCGCCAGCAGCCCGACAGGATTTAGCAATCAGCCCCAGCATTTT	TRBV10-2	TRBJ1-5	.	.
CATSARTGDTGYTF	TGTGCCACCAGTGCGCGGACAGGGGATACTGGCTACACCTTC	TRBV24-1	TRBJ1-2	.	TRBD1
CASSFGTGGEKTQYF	TGTGCCAGCAGCTTCGGGACAGGGGGCGAAAAGACCCAGTACTTC	TRBV5-4	TRBJ2-5	.	TRBD1
CASSLAPTGQDQPQHF	TGCGCCAGCAGCTTGGCCCCGACAGGGCAGGATCAGCCCCAGCATTTT	TRBV5-1	TRBJ1-5	.	TRBD1
CASRGQGNTEAFF	TGTGCCAGCAGAGGACAGGGGAACACTGAAGCTTTCTTT	TRBV2	TRBJ1-1	few	TRBD1
CASSMGALEAFF	TGTGCCAGTAGTATGGGGGCATTGGAAGCTTTCTTT	TRBV19	TRBJ1-1	.	.
CASSREAGIDGYTF	TGCGCCAGCAGCCGGGAGGCTGGGATCGATGGCTACACCTTC	TRBV5-1	TRBJ1-2	.	.
CASSTRQGHREGYTF	TGTGCCAGTAGTACCCGACAGGGGCACAGGGAGGGCTACACCTTC	TRBV19	TRBJ1-2	.	TRBD1
CASSFYGETQYF	TGTGCCAGCAGCTTTTACGGAGAGACCCAGTACTTC	TRBV7-9	TRBJ2-5	.	.
CASGGAETSYGYTF	TGCGCCAGCGGAGGGGCCGAGACATCCTATGGCTACACCTTC	TRBV5-1	TRBJ1-2	.	.
CASSLGTSGRGDTQYF	TGTGCCAGCAGCTTAGGGACTAGCGGGAGGGGAGATACGCAGTATTTT	TRBV11-3	TRBJ2-3	.	TRBD2
CASSYSIRGNQPQHF	TGTGCCAGCAGTTACTCGATAAGGGGGAATCAGCCCCAGCATTTT	TRBV6-5	TRBJ1-5	.	.
CASSKAGQGSRNTEAFF	TGTGCCAGCAGCAAGGCGGGACAGGGCTCCCGGAACACTGAAGCTTTCTTT	TRBV21-1	TRBJ1-1	.	.
CASSYSRGNQPQHF	TGTGCCAGCAGTTACTCACGGGGGAATCAGCCCCAGCATTTT	TRBV6-6	TRBJ1-5	.	.
CSVALGGTGVNEQFF	TGCAGCGTTGCCCTGGGCGGGACAGGGGTAAATGAGCAGTTCTTC	TRBV29-1	TRBJ2-1	.	TRBD1
CATSRDRSTDRKETQYF	TGTGCCACCAGCAGAGATCGTTCGACAGATAGAAAAGAGACCCAGTACTTC	TRBV15	TRBJ2-5	.	.
CASSFRWTETYGYTF	TGTGCCAGCAGCTTTCGCTGGACAGAGACTTATGGCTACACCTTC	TRBV5-5	TRBJ1-2	.	.
CASSLMGAANEKLFF	TGTGCCAGCAGTTTAATGGGGGCGGCTAATGAAAAACTGTTTTTT	TRBV28	TRBJ1-4	.	.
CASSSSGRLNEQFF	TGTGCCAGCAGTTCCAGCGGGAGGCTCAATGAGCAGTTCTTC	TRBV28	TRBJ2-1	.	TRBD2
CASSLGAGGESTEAFF	TGTGCCAGCAGCTTAGGGGCAGGGGGTGAGAGCACTGAAGCTTTCTTT	TRBV7-2	TRBJ1-1	.	TRBD1
CASSYQGGRNYGYTF	TGCGCCAGCAGCTACCAGGGGGGACGAAACTATGGCTACACCTTC	TRBV5-1	TRBJ1-2	.	TRBD1
CASSPQKGQGTEQYF	TGTGCCAGCAGCCCTCAGAAGGGACAGGGGACCGAGCAGTACTTC	TRBV6-2/TRBV6-3	TRBJ2-7	.	TRBD1
CASMEYGTEAFF	TGTGCCAGTATGGAGTATGGGACTGAAGCTTTCTTT	TRBV19	TRBJ1-1	.	.
CASSETTGSNQPQHF	TGTGCCAGCAGTGAAACCACAGGTAGCAATCAGCCCCAGCATTTT	TRBV2	TRBJ1-5	.	.
CASSPRGTQPQHF	TGTGCCAGCAGTCCACGGGGGACCCAGCCCCAGCATTTT	TRBV6-5	TRBJ1-5	.	.
CATSRVTSGNTDTQYF	TGTGCCACCAGCAGGGTTACGAGCGGGAACACAGATACGCAGTATTTT	TRBV15	TRBJ2-3	.	TRBD2
CASSPVPGGDQPQHF	TGCGCCAGCAGCCCGGTCCCCGGGGGGGATCAGCCCCAGCATTTT	TRBV5-1	TRBJ1-5	.	.
CASSEYVGEGYTF	TGTGCCAGCAGTGAATATGTGGGAGAAGGCTACACCTTC	TRBV25-1	TRBJ1-2	.	.
CASSFRRANTGELFF	TGTGCCAGCAGTTTTCGCAGGGCGAACACCGGGGAGCTGTTTTTT	TRBV27	TRBJ2-2	.	.
CASSLVGQGDTGELFF	TGTGCCAGCAGCTTGGTTGGTCAGGGTGACACCGGGGAGCTGTTTTTT	TRBV5-4	TRBJ2-2	.	.
CASSREDNQPQHF	TGTGCCAGCAGCCGAGAGGACAATCAGCCCCAGCATTTT	TRBV11-2	TRBJ1-5	.	.
CASSGGQATEAFF	TGTGCCAGCAGCGGCGGACAGGCCACTGAAGCTTTCTTT	TRBV9	TRBJ1-1	once	TRBD1
CASSLQNSTDTQYF	TGTGCCAGCAGTTTACAGAATAGCACAGATACGCAGTATTTT	TRBV27	TRBJ2-3	.	.